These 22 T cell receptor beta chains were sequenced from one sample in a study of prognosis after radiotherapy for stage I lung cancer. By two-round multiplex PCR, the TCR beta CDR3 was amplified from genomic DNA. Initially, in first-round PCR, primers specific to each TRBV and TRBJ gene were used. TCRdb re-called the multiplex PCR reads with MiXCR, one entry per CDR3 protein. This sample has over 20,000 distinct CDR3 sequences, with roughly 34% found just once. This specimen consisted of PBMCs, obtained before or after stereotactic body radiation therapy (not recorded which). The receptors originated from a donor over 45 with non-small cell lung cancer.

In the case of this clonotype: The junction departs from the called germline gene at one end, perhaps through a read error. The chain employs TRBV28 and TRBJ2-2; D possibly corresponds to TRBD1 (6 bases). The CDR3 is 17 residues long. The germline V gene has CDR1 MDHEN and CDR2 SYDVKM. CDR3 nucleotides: TGTGCCAGCAGCCCCCCCTCCGGACAGCCAAACACCGTGGAGCTGTTTTTT. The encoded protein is CASSPPSGQPNTVELFF. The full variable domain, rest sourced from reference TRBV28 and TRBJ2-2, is DVKVTQSSRYLVKRTGEKVFLECVQDMDHENMFWYRQDPGLGLRLIYFSYDVKMKEKGDIPEGYSVSREKKERFSLILESASTNQTSMYLCASSPPSGQPNTVELFFGEGSRLTVL.

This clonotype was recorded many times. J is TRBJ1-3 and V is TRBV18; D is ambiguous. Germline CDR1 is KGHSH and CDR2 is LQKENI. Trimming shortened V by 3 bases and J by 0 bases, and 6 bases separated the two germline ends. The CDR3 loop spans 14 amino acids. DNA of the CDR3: TGTGCCAGCTCACCTAATTTCTCTGGAAACACCATATATTTT. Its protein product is CASSPNFSGNTIYF.

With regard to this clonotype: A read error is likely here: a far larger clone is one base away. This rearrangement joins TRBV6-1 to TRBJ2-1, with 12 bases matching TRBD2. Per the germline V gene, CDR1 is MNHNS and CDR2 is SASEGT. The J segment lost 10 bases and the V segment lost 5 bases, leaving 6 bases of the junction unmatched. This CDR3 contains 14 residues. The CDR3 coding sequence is TGTGCCAGCAGTCGACTAGCGGGGGCCTACGAGCAGTTCTTC. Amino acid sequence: CASSRLAGAYEQFF.

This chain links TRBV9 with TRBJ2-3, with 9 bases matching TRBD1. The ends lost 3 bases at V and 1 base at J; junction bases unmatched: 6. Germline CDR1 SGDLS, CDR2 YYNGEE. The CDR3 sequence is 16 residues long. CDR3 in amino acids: CASSEGQGTGTDTQYF. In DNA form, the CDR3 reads TGTGCCAGCAGCGAGGGACAGGGAACGGGCACAGATACGCAGTATTTT.

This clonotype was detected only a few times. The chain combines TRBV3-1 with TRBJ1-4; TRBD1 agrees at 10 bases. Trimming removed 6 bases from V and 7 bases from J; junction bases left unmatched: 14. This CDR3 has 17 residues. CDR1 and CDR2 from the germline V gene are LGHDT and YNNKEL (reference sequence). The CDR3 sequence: CASRAEFGTGESEKLFF. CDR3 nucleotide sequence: TGTGCCAGCAGGGCGGAGTTTGGGACAGGGGAGTCTGAAAAACTGTTTTTT.

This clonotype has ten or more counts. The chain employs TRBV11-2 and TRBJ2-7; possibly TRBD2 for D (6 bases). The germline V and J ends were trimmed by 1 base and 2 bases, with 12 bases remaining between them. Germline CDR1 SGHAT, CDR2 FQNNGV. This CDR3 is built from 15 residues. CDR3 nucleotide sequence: TGTGCCAGCAGCTTAGGAGGTAGCGGAACCTACGAGCAGTACTTC. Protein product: CASSLGGSGTYEQYF.

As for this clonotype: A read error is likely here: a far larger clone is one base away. The chain's CDR3 is CASSTRDNGVDEQFF. The DNA of the CDR3 is TGTGCCAGCAGCACCCGGGATAACGGGGTAGATGAGCAGTTCTTC. The chain has TRBV11-1 and TRBJ2-1; D possibly corresponds to TRBD2 (5 bases). The V end lost 5 bases, the J end lost 8 bases, and 19 bases lay between the germline ends. The CDR3 is 15 amino acids. From germline, CDR1 is SGHAT and CDR2 FQDESV (reference sequence).

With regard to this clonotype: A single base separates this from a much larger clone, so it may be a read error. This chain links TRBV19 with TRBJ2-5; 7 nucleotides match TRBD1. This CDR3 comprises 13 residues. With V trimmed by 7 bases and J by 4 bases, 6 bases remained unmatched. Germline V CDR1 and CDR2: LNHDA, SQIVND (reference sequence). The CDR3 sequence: CASNDREIETQYF. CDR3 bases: TGTGCCAGTAATGACAGGGAAATAGAGACCCAGTACTTC.

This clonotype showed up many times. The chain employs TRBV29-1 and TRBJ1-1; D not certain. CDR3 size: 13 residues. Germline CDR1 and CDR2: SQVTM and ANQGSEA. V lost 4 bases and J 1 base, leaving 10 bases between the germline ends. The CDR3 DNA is TGCAGCGTTGCTCGGGGATGGAACACTGAAGCTTTCTTT. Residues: CSVARGWNTEAFF.

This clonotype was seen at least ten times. The CDR3 region is CRAAMNTEAFF. Written as DNA, the CDR3 is TGCAGGGCAGCAATGAACACTGAAGCTTTCTTT. V is TRBV20-1 and J is TRBJ1-1; D unresolved. Germline CDR1 reads DFQATT; CDR2 reads SNEGSKA (reference sequence). The CDR3 is 11 amino acids.

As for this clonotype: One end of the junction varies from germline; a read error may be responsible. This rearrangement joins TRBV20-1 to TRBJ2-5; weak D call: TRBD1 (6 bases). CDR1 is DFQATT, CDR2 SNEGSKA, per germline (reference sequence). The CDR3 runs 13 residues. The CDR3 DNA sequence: TGCAGTGATAGAATCTCAGGGGTTGGGACCAAGTACTTC. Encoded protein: CSDRISGVGTKYF.

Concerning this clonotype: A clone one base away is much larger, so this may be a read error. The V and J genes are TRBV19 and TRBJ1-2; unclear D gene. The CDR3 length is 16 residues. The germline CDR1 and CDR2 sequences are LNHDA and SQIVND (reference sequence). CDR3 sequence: CASSLGTRRPSYGCTF. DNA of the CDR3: TGTGCCAGTAGCCTAGGCACAAGGCGACCGAGTTATGGCTGCACCTTC.

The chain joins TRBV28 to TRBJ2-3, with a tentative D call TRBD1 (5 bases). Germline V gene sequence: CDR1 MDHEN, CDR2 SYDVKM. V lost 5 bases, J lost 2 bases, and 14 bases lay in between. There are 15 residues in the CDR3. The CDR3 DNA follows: TGTGCCAGCAGTCCGTTAGGACATCTCACAGATACGCAGTATTTT. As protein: CASSPLGHLTDTQYF.

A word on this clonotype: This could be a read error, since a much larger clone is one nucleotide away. CDR3: CSARDARGGENQYF. The DNA for the CDR3 is TGCAGTGCTAGAGATGCCCGAGGGGGAGAGAACCAGTACTTC. The chain has TRBV20-1 and TRBJ2-5; maybe TRBD1 (6 bases). CDR3 size: 14 residues. Per germline, CDR1 DFQATT and CDR2 SNEGSKA (reference sequence).

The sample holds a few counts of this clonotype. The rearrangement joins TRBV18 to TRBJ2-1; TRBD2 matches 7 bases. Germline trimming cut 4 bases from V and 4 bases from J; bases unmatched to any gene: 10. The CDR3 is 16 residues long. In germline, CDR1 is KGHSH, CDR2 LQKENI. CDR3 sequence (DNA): TGTGCCAGCTCACAGAGGACTAGACTACCTTACAATGAGCAGTTCTTC. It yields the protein CASSQRTRLPYNEQFF.

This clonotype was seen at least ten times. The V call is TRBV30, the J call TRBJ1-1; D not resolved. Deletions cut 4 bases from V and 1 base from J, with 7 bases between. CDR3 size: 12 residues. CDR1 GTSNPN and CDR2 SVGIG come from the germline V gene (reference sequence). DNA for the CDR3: TGTGCCTGGAAAGACACGAACACTGAAGCTTTCTTT. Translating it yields CAWKDTNTEAFF.

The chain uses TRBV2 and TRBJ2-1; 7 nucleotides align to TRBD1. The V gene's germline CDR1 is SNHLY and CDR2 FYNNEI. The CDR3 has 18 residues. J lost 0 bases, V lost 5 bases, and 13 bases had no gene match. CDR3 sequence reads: CASSPGQFALSSYNEQFF. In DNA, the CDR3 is TGTGCCAGCAGTCCGGGACAGTTTGCCTTGAGCTCCTACAATGAGCAGTTCTTC.

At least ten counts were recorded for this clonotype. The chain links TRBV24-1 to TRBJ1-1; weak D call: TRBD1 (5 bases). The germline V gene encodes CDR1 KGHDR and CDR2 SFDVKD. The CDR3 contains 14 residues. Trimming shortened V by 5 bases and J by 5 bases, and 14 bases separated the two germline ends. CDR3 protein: CATSAPGAKTEAFF. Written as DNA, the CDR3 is TGTGCCACCAGTGCTCCCGGGGCGAAGACTGAAGCTTTCTTT.

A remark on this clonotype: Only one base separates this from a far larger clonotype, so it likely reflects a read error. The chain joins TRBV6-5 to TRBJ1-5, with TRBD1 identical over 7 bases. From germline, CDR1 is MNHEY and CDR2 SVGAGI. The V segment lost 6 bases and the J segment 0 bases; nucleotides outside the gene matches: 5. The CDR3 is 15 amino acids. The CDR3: CASRTQGFSNQPQHF. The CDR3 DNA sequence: TGTGCCAGCAGAACACAGGGGTTTAGCAATCAGCCCCAGCATTTT.

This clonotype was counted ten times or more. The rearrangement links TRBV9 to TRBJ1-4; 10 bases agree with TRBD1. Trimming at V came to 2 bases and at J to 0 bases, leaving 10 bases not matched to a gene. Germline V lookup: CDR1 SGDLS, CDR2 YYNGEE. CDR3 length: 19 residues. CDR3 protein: CASSVRPRGQGATNEKLFF. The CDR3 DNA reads TGTGCCAGCAGCGTCCGACCGCGTGGACAGGGGGCAACTAATGAAAAACTGTTTTTT.

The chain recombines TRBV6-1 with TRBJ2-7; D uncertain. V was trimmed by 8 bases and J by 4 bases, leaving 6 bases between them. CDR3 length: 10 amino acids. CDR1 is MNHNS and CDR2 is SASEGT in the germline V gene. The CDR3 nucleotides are TGTGCCAGCTGTGGGTACGAGCAGTACTTC. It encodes CASCGYEQYF.

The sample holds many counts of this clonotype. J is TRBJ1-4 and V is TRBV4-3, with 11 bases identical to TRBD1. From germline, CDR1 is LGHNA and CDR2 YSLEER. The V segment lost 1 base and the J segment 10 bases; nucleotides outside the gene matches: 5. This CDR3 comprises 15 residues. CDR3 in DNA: TGCGCCAGCAGCCAAGCTGGGACAGGGGGGGGAAAACTGTTTTTT. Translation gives CASSQAGTGGGKLFF.